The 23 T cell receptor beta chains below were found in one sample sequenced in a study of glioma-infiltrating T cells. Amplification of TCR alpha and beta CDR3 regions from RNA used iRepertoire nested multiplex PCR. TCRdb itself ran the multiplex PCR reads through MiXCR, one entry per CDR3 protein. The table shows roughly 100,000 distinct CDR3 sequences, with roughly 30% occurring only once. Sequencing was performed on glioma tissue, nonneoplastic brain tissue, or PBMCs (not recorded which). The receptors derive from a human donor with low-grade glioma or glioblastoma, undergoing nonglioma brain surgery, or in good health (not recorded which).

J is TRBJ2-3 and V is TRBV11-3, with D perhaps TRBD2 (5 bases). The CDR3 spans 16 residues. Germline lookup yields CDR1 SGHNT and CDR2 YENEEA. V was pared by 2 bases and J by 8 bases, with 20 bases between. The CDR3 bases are TGTGCCAGCAGCTTACTAGGAGGCTGGGTAGAGGGTACGCAGTATTTT. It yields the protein CASSLLGGWVEGTQYF.

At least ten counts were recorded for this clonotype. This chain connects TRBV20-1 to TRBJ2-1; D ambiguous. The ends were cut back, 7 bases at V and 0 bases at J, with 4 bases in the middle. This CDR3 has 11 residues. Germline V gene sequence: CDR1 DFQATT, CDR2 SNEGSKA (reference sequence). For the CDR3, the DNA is TGCAGTGGCGACTCCTACAATGAGCAGTTCTTC. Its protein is CSGDSYNEQFF.

CDR3 residues: CASSFLAVATDLHEQFF. The CDR3 DNA sequence: TGTGCCAGCAGCTTTCTGGCTGTGGCGACAGATCTCCATGAGCAGTTCTTC. This rearrangement joins TRBV7-9 to TRBJ2-1, with D perhaps matching TRBD1 (5 bases). There are 17 residues in the CDR3. Germline V gives CDR1 SEHNR, CDR2 FQNEAQ (reference sequence). V lost 3 bases and J lost 8, with 23 bases in between. Drawing the rest from reference TRBV7-9 and TRBJ2-1, the complete variable domain is DTGVSQNPRHKITKRGQNVTFRCDPISEHNRLYWYRQTLGQGPEFLTYFQNEAQLEKSRLLSDRFSAERPKGSFSTLEIQRTEQGDSAMYLCASSFLAVATDLHEQFFGPGTRLTVL.

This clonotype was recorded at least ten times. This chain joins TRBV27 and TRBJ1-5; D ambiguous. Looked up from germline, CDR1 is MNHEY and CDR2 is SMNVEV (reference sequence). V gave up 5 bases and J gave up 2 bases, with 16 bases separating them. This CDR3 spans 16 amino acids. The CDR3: CASSLGYGYGNQPQHF. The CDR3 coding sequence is TGTGCCAGCAGTCTCGGGTATGGGTATGGCAATCAGCCCCAGCATTTT.

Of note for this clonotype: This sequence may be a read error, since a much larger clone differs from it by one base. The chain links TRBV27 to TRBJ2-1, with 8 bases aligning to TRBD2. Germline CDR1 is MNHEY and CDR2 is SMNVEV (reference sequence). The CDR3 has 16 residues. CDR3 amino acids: CARSYSTGGLGNEQFF. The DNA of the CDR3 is TGTGCCCGCAGTTACTCGACGGGGGGGCTGGGAAATGAGCAGTTCTTC.

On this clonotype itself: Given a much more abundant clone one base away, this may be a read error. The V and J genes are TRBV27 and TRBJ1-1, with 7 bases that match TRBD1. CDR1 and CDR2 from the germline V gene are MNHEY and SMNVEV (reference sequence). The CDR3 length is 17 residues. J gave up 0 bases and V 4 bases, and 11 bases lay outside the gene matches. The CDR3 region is CASSSSGGTSMNTEAFF. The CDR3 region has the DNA TGTGCCAGCAGTTCCTCAGGGGGAACTTCTATGAACACTGAAGCTTTCTTT.

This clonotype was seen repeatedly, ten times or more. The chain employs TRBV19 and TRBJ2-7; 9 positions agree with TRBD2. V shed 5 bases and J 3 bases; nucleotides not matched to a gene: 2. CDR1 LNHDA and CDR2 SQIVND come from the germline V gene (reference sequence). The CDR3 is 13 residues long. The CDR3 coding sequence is TGTGCCAGTAGTGCGGGAGGGGACTACGAGCAGTACTTC. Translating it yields CASSAGGDYEQYF. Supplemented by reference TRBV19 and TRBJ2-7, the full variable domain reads DGGITQSPKYLFRKEGQNVTLSCEQNLNHDAMYWYRQDPGQGLRLIYYSQIVNDFQKGDIAEGYSVSREKKESFPLTVTSAQKNPTAFYLCASSAGGDYEQYFGPGTRLTVT.

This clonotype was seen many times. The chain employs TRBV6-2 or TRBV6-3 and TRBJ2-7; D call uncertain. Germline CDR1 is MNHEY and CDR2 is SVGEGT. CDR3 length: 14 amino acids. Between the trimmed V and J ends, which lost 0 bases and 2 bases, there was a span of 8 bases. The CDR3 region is CASSYSTPPYEQYF. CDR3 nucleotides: TGTGCCAGCAGTTACTCGACCCCCCCCTACGAGCAGTACTTC.

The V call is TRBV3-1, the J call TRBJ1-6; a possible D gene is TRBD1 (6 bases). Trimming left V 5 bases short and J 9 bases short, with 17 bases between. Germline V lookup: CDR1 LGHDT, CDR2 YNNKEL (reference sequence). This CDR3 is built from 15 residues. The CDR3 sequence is CASSGNRVQGSPLHF. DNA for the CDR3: TGTGCCAGCAGCGGCAACAGGGTCCAGGGTTCACCCCTCCACTTT.

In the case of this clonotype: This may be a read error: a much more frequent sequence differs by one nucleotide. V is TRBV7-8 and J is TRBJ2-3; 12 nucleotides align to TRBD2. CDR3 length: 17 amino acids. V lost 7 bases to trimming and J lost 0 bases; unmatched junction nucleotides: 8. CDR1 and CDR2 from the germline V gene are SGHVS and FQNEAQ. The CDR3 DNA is TGTGCCAGCATCCTAGGACTAGCGGGGACTAGCACAGATACGCAGTATTTT. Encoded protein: CASILGLAGTSTDTQYF.

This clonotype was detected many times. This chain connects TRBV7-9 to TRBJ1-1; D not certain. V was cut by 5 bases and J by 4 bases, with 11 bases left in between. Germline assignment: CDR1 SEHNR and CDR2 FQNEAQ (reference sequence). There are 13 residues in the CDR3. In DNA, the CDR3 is TGTGCCAGCAGCCCCGACGGGCCCACTGAAGCTTTCTTT. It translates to CASSPDGPTEAFF.

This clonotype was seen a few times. CDR3 coding DNA: TGTGCCAGCAGCCCCCAAGGGGGGGGAGTAGCTTTCTTT. Translated, it gives CASSPQGGGVAFF. The V gene is TRBV3-1, the J gene TRBJ1-1; D is possibly TRBD1 (6 bases). CDR3 length: 13 residues. V gave up 4 bases and J gave up 10 bases, with 16 bases separating them. Germline V gene lookup returns CDR1 LGHDT and CDR2 YNNKEL (reference sequence).

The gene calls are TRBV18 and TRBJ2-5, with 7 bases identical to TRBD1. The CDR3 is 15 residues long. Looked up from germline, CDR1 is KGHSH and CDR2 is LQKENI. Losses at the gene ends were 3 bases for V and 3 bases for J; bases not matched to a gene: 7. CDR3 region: CASSPFETGKETQYF. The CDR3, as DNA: TGTGCCAGCTCACCTTTCGAGACAGGGAAAGAGACCCAGTACTTC.

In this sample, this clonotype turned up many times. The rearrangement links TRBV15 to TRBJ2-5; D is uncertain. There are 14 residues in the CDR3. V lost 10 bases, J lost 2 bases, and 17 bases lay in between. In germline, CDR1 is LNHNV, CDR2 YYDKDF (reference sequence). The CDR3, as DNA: TGTGCCATCCTATTCCGGATGCGACAAGAGACCCAGTACTTC. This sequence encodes CAILFRMRQETQYF. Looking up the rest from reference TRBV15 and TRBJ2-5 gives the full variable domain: DAMVIQNPRYQVTQFGKPVTLSCSQTLNHNVMYWYQQKSSQAPKLLFHYYDKDFNNEADTPDNFQSRRPNTSFCFLDIRSPGLGDTAMYLCAILFRMRQETQYFGPGTRLLVL.

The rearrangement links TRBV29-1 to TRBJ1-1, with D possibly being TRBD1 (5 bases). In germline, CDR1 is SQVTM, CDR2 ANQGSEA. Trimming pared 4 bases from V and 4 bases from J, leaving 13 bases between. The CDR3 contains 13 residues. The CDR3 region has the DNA TGCAGCGTTGCTTTTACACAGGCCACTGAAGCTTTCTTT. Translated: CSVAFTQATEAFF.

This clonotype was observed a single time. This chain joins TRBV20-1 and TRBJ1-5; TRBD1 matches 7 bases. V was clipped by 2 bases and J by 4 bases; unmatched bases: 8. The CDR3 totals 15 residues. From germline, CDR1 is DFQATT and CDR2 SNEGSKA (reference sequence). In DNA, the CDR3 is TGCAGTGCTAGACTACCCCGGGACAGAAATCAGCCCCAGCATTTT. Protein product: CSARLPRDRNQPQHF.

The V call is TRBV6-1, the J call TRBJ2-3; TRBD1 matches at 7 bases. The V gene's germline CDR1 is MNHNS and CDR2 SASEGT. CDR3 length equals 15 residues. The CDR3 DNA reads TGTGCAGGCAGTGAAGACAGGGCTTACACAGATACGCAGTATTTT. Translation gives CAGSEDRAYTDTQYF.

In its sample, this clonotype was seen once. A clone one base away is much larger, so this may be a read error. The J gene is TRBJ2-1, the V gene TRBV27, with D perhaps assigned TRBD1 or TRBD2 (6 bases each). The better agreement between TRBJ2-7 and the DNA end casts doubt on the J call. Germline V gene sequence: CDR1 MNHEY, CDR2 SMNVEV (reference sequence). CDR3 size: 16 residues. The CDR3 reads CASQVILGGSSYEQYF. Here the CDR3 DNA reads TGTGCCAGCCAAGTCATCTTAGGGGGGTCCTCCTACGAGCAGTACTTC.

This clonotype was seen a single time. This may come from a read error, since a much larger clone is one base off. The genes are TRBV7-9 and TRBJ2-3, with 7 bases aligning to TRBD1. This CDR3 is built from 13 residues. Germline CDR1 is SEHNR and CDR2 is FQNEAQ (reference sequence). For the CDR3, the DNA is TGCGCCAGCAGCCAAGATAGGGACAGAGCTAGGTATTTT. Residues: CASSQDRDRARYF.

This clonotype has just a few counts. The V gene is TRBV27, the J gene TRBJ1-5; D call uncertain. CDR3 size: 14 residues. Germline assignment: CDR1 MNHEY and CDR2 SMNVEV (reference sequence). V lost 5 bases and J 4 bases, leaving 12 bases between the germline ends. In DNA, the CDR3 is TGTGCCAGCAGTCCACGTCTCATTAATCAGCCCCAGCATTTT. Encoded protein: CASSPRLINQPQHF.

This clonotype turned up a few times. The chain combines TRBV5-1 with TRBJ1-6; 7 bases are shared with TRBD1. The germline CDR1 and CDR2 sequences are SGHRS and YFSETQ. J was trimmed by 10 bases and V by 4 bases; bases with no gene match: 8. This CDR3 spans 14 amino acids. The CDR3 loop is CASSTGQESSPLHF. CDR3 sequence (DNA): TGCGCCAGCAGCACCGGACAGGAAAGCTCACCCCTCCACTTT.

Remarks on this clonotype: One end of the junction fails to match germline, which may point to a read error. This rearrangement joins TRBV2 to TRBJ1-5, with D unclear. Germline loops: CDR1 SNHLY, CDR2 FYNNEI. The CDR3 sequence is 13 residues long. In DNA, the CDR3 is TGTGCCAGCAGCCCCCTCGCGGGTCAGGCCCAGCATTTT. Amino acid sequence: CASSPLAGQAQHF.

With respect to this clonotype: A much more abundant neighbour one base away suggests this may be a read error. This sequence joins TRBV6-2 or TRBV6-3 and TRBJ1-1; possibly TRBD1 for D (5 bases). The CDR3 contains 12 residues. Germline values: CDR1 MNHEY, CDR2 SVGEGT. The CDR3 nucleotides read TGTGCCAGCAGTTACGTGGACACTGGAGCTTTCTTT. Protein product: CASSYVDTGAFF.